This T cell receptor beta chain was identified in a study of T cell responses to AZD1222 COVID-19 vaccine (dated by TCRdb to the early 2020s). Background for the entire study: AZD1222 recipients with second doses at about 4 weeks or about 12 weeks were pooled, because spike-specific TCR depth and breadth did not differ between schedules. A total of 233 trial participants underwent TCR sequencing, of whom 207 received two doses of AZD1222 and roughly 25 received two doses of the MenACWY control vaccine. Trial participants were enrolled by age into 18-55, 56-69 and 70-plus year subgroups, with roughly 160, 29 and 62 TCR-sequenced participants respectively.

The CDR3 regions of human TCRbeta chains were analyzed by immunosequencing. In the authors' own workflow: Repertoire TCRs were checked for matches against a reference library of SARS-CoV-2-specific TCRs that had been generated using the MIRA antigen-specificity platform. Breadth was defined as the fraction of unique TCRs that were SARS-CoV-2-associated. Depth was defined as the fraction of total T cells that were SARS-CoV-2-associated. Using the MIRA data, each spike-specific TCR was mapped to the spike region that the TCR reacts to and placed in a CD4 or CD8 class. Log10-transformed breadth and depth values were compared by one-way ANOVA with Sidak's multiple comparisons tests. The table was pulled from immuneACCESS by TCRdb, which kept in-frame rearrangements only. Such tables lose some clones; where checked, under half of the loss comes from unresolved V genes, and the rest has no known cause. The V and J calls and the clone size are those of that table, but D and trimming were determined from the DNA. Recorded for this sample are roughly 140,000 clones; 90% of them occurred a single time. 1.5% to 2% of the sample is held by the ten biggest clonotypes.

Here is what the overall study found, with its caveats: Conclusions about previously exposed vaccinees are limited because only a handful of AZD1222 recipients were SARS-CoV-2 seropositive at baseline. Participants were mostly white British, with more females than males. The authors suggested clonal diversity may have been underestimated. Vaccine-associated CD4 TCRs spanned the whole spike protein, with dominant responses in regions 160-218 and 743-854. Because no day 14 peak-response samples were available, repertoires were characterized only after the peak T cell response. A significant rise in spike-specific TCR breadth and depth was observed after two AZD1222 doses relative to day 0 and relative to MenACWY recipients. Reportedly, close to half of the unique spike-specific TCRs recognized epitopes lying outside the regions that are mutated in the B.1.351 and B.1.1.7 variants. In the small 56-69-year group, the increase in depth fell short of significance, most likely because of low power.

At the junction V is shortened by 2 bases and J by 0 bases; bases outside the gene matches: 6. Inclusive of the bounding cysteine and phenylalanine, the CDR3 is 16 residues long. Only the CDR3 portion is preserved as DNA: 48 bases, with reading frame beginning at the first base. As encoded in the germline V gene, CDR1 is MDHEN while CDR2 is SYDVKM. Note on this clone: This receptor's antigen is unknown. The input lacks base qualities; no much larger clone sits a single base away.

The sample's time point, from its label and the paper: baseline before first vaccination. Samples from vaccinated people were obtained from the UK trials COV001 and COV002, which included a single-blind randomized controlled phase 2/3 trial of AZD1222 (ChAdOx1 nCoV-19) in healthy adults. Trial participant PBMC samples were collected at day 0 and day 28 after the second dose for TCRbeta chain sequencing. Recombination linked TRBV28 to TRBJ1-1; TRBD1 fits 7 bases in the junction. This sample comprised peripheral blood, obtained on day 0 of AZD1222 vaccination. The receptor was isolated from an adult in good health. This receptor has the CDR3 CASSLHPGQLNTEAFF. The nucleotide sequence reads TGTGCCAGCAGTTTACATCCGGGACAGCTGAACACTGAAGCTTTCTTT.